This TCR beta chain was sequenced in a study of blood T cell repertoires in COVID-19. Turning to the study itself: Samples of COVID-19 (acute and convalescent) were obtained from the United States, Italy and Spain.

Cohort allocation depended upon clinical history that participants reported. Study processing details: How many nucleated cells were present was estimated from reference gene primer amplification. The protocol was immunoSEQ multiplex PCR, while the TCRdb copy is restricted to in-frame clones and leaves out a portion. Clone size and the V and J calls come from that table; the DNA yielded D and trimming. The data hold about 180,000 clones, with 80% observed a single time. The clonotype was recovered from a man aged 60-69 years who had been exposed to COVID-19. The specimen was PBMCs or T cells enriched from blood (not recorded which).

In DNA, the CDR3 is TGTGCTAGTGGTTTGGCCCAGGAGGATTGGATAGCGGGAGCTCAAGAGACCCAGTACTTC. Protein sequence: CASGLAQEDWIAGAQETQYF. This rearrangement joins TRBV12-5 to TRBJ2-5, with 9 bases fitting TRBD2. CDR3 size: 20 residues. Germline CDR1 reads LGHNT; CDR2 reads FRNRAP. The V segment lost 1 base and the J segment 2 bases; nucleotides outside the gene matches: 17.